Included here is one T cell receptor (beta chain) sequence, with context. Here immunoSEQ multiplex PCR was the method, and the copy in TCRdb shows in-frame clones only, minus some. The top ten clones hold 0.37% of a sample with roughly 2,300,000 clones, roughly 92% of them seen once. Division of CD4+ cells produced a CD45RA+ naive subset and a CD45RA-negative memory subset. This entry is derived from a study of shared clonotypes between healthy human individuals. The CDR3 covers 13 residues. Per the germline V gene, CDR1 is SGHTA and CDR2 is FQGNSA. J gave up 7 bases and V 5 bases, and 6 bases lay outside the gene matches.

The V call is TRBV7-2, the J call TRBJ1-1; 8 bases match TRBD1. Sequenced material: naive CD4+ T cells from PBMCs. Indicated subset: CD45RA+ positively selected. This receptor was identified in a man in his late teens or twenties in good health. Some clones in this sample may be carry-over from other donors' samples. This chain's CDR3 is CASSIRQGNEAFF. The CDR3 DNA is TGTGCCAGCAGCATCAGACAGGGGAATGAAGCTTTCTTT.